The 18 T cell receptor beta chains below come from one sample, sequenced in a study of cytomegalovirus exposure and HLA in healthy donors. The PCR employed 60 Vbeta primers together with 13 Jbeta primers. Clones were sequenced by immunoSEQ multiplex PCR, and TCRdb holds only the in-frame ones, with some missing. The table includes 95,000 to 130,000 clones, around 75% detected once. Sequences were obtained from PBMCs. These receptors were obtained from a woman aged 18-35 years in good health and CMV-seronegative.

The chain links TRBV23-1 to TRBJ1-6; D call uncertain. TRBV23-1 is designated an ORF whose function remains uncertain. The CDR3 runs 14 residues. The ends were cut back, 8 bases at V and 7 bases at J, with 15 bases in the middle. CDR3 protein: CASGPHLPNSPLHF. The DNA of the CDR3 is TGCGCCAGCGGGCCCCACCTGCCAAATTCACCCCTCCACTTT.

The chain employs TRBV5-6 and TRBJ2-7; 10 bases align to TRBD1. Losses at the gene ends were 5 bases for V and 2 bases for J; bases not matched to a gene: 19. The germline CDR1 and CDR2 sequences are SGHDT and YYEEEE. The CDR3 is 19 amino acids. The CDR3 DNA reads TGTGCCAGCAGTCCTTTTTCCGGGACAGGGGCAATATTTACCTACGAGCAGTACTTC. Its protein product is CASSPFSGTGAIFTYEQYF.

The chain combines TRBV7-2 with TRBJ1-5, with D maybe TRBD1 (6 bases). The V gene's germline CDR1 is SGHTA and CDR2 FQGNSA. CDR3 length equals 14 residues. Trimming removed 5 bases at V and 6 bases at J, with 14 bases between. This chain's CDR3 is CASSPRGGGQPQHF. For the CDR3, the DNA is TGTGCCAGCAGCCCGAGAGGGGGGGGTCAGCCCCAGCATTTT.

In this sample, this clone turned up a few times. The CDR3 loop reads CASSPPGQANYGYTF. The DNA of the CDR3 is TGTGCCAGCAGCCCTCCGGGACAGGCTAACTATGGCTACACCTTC. V gene TRBV5-4 combines with J gene TRBJ1-2, with TRBD1 matching 8 bases. The V gene's germline CDR1 is SGHNT and CDR2 YYREEE (reference sequence). The CDR3 is made up of 15 amino acids. The trim removed 4 bases at V and 0 bases at J, leaving 5 bases unmatched.

On this clone: The identical CDR3 is also encoded by other nucleotide sequences in the sample. The chain joins TRBV28 to TRBJ1-1; the D is unclear. The germline V and J ends were trimmed by 4 bases and 4 bases, with 7 bases remaining between them. The germline gives CDR1 MDHEN, CDR2 SYDVKM. The CDR3 length is 12 residues. CDR3 in amino acids: CASSSGSTEAFF. The CDR3 DNA reads as TGTGCCAGCAGTTCTGGGAGCACTGAAGCTTTCTTT.

The chain is built from TRBV6-1 and TRBJ1-5; TRBD1 aligns across 8 bases. Unmatched junction bases numbered 4, after V lost 3 bases and J lost 3 bases. In germline, CDR1 is MNHNS, CDR2 SASEGT. The CDR3 contains 15 residues. The CDR3 region has the DNA TGTGCCAGCAGTGATGGGACAGGTGACAATCAGCCCCAGCATTTT. Residues: CASSDGTGDNQPQHF.

V is TRBV29-1 and J is TRBJ1-3; 9 nucleotides align to TRBD1. The CDR3 length is 13 residues. CDR1 SQVTM and CDR2 ANQGSEA come from the germline V gene. The CDR3 DNA reads as TGCGGCGGGACAGGGCTGGCTGGAAACACCATATATTTT. This sequence encodes CGGTGLAGNTIYF.

This clone was counted a single time. The CDR3 sequence is CASTILRGYEQYF. The DNA of the CDR3 is TGTGCCAGCACCATTCTTAGGGGCTACGAGCAGTACTTC. The chain joins TRBV6-1 to TRBJ2-7; possibly TRBD1 for D (5 bases). The ends were cut back, 7 bases at V and 3 bases at J, with 13 bases in the middle. This CDR3 contains 13 residues. Germline V gene data show CDR1 as MNHNS and CDR2 as SASEGT.

The rearrangement joins TRBV11-3 to TRBJ2-1; the match to TRBD2 covers 7 bases. Germline loops: CDR1 SGHNT, CDR2 YENEEA. The junction had 3 bases not matched to a gene; V was cut back by 6 bases and J by 7 bases. The CDR3 is 12 residues long. The CDR3 DNA sequence: TGTGCCAGCAGGGGAGGGGAAAATGAGCAGTTCTTC. Residues: CASRGGENEQFF.

J is TRBJ2-2 and V is TRBV2, with 7 bases fitting TRBD1. CDR3 length: 13 residues. Germline V gene data show CDR1 as SNHLY and CDR2 as FYNNEI. The V segment lost 4 bases and the J segment 5 bases; nucleotides outside the gene matches: 1. CDR3 protein: CASSAGGTGELFF. In DNA, the CDR3 is TGTGCCAGCAGTGCAGGGGGTACCGGGGAGCTGTTTTTT.

V is TRBV6-1 and J is TRBJ2-2; 8 bases are shared with TRBD1. The CDR3 contains 16 residues. After removal of 4 bases from V and 4 bases from J, the junction contained 8 bases not matched to a gene. CDR1 and CDR2 from the germline V gene are MNHNS and SASEGT. The CDR3 protein is CASSAWTGRPTGELFF. Written as DNA, the CDR3 is TGTGCCAGCAGTGCGTGGACAGGGCGCCCCACCGGGGAGCTGTTTTTT.

The V call is TRBV6-1, the J call TRBJ1-3; 9 bases are a match to TRBD1. Germline loops: CDR1 MNHNS, CDR2 SASEGT. Trimming removed 4 bases from V and 4 bases from J; junction bases left unmatched: 5. The CDR3 sequence is 15 residues long. The CDR3 region is CASSGLTGGGNTIYF. As DNA, the CDR3 is TGTGCCAGCAGTGGATTGACAGGGGGAGGAAACACCATATATTTT.

The J gene is TRBJ1-1, the V gene TRBV5-8; tentative D call: TRBD1 (5 bases). This CDR3 spans 14 amino acids. Germline-derived CDR1 and CDR2 are SGHTS and YDEGEE. V shed 3 bases and J shed 2 bases, with 11 bases lying between them. CDR3 region: CASSSRQINTEAFF. Written as DNA, the CDR3 is TGTGCCAGCAGCTCTAGACAGATAAACACTGAAGCTTTCTTT.

The chain employs TRBV6-5 and TRBJ2-7; D is unclear. CDR1 and CDR2 from the germline V gene are MNHEY and SVGAGI. This CDR3 has 13 residues. V lost 0 bases and J lost 3, with 6 bases in between. CDR3 protein: CASSYSRHYEQYF. As DNA, the CDR3 is TGTGCCAGCAGTTACTCGAGACACTACGAGCAGTACTTC.

The chain joins TRBV5-6 to TRBJ2-3; no clear D gene. The CDR3 has 14 residues. Germline V gives CDR1 SGHDT, CDR2 YYEEEE. Trimming cost V 5 bases and J 0 bases, with 10 bases left between them. CDR3 sequence reads: CASRTGSSTDTQYF. In nucleotides, the CDR3 is TGTGCCAGCAGGACCGGGTCAAGCACAGATACGCAGTATTTT.

A note on this clone: One junction end does not reproduce the germline sequence, and a read error may be involved. This chain joins TRBV7-3 and TRBJ2-2; TRBD2 aligns across 11 bases. From germline, CDR1 is SGHTA and CDR2 FQGTGA. The CDR3 contains 15 residues. The CDR3 bases are TGTGCCAGCAGCGTAACTAGCGGGAGCACCGGGGAGCTGTTTTTT. It yields the protein CASSVTSGSTGELFF.

This clone was counted a single time. The CDR3 sequence is CASTSVQTIYF. The CDR3 region has the DNA TGTGCCAGCACCTCCGTGCAGACCATATATTTT. This chain links TRBV6-1 with TRBJ1-3; no reliable D call. Germline-derived CDR1 and CDR2 are MNHNS and SASEGT. V was shortened by 7 bases and J by 10 bases, with 11 bases between the two germline ends. The CDR3 covers 11 residues.

This chain connects TRBV19 to TRBJ1-1, with D tentatively TRBD1 (5 bases). Trimming left V 6 bases short and J 1 base short, with 9 bases between. This CDR3 contains 13 residues. CDR1 and CDR2 (germline): LNHDA, SQIVND (reference sequence). The CDR3 sequence: CASSDTGNTEAFF. CDR3 in DNA: TGTGCCAGTAGCGATACAGGGAACACTGAAGCTTTCTTT.